This TCR beta chain appears in the sequencing data of a study of cytomegalovirus exposure and HLA in healthy donors. The germline V gene has CDR1 ENHRY and CDR2 SYGVKD. Trimming cost V 7 bases and J 3 bases; bases outside gene matches: 4. The CDR3 runs 14 residues. A word on this clone: Other DNA variants within this sample encode the same CDR3.

Both 60 Vbeta primers and 13 Jbeta primers went into the PCR. Generated by immunoSEQ multiplex PCR, the TCRdb table keeps only in-frame clones and is missing some. Of around 99,000 clones listed, about 76% are singletons. The source is a woman aged 25 to 39 in good health and CMV-seronegative. J is TRBJ2-1 and V is TRBV10-3, with 9 bases lining up with TRBD2. Sequenced input: PBMCs. This CDR3 is CAITAGGSYNEQFF. DNA of the CDR3: TGTGCCATCACAGCGGGAGGTAGCTACAATGAGCAGTTCTTC.